This T cell receptor beta chain was found in a study of blood T cells in healthy people across ages. Overall study results and limits: The authors considered diversity estimates from one million T cells to be underestimates.

After removal of 2 bases from V and 1 base from J, the junction contained 5 bases not matched to a gene. CDR1 SGHAT and CDR2 FQNNGV come from the germline V gene. This CDR3 is built from 18 residues. This clonotype turned up a few times. The antigen is not known. For the second PCR, which ran for about 6 to 11 cycles, a sample-barcoded 5' primer and a J-beta primer mix were used. A single record per CDR3 protein comes from TCRdb applying MiXCR to the 5' RACE reads. Of roughly 800,000 distinct CDR3 sequences in the sample, approximately 24% are singletons; the top ten hold roughly 3.1%. The sample also formed part of further work on T cells of mothers and their children.

Source material: blood. The clonotype was recovered from a boy younger than 18 in good health. J is TRBJ2-6 and V is TRBV11-2; 10 nucleotides line up with TRBD1. The CDR3 reads CASSLLGQGGSGANVLTF. CDR3 nucleotide sequence: TGTGCCAGCAGCTTACTTGGACAGGGGGGGTCTGGGGCCAACGTCCTGACTTTC.